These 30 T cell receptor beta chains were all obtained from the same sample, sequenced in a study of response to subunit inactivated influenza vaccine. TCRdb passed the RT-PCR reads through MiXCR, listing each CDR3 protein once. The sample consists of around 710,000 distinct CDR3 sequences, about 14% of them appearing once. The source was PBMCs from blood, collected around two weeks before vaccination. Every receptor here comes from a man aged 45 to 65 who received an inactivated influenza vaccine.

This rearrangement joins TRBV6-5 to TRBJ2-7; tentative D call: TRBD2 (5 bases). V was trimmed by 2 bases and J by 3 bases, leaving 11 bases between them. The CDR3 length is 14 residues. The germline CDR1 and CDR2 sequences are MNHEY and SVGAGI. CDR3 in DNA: TGTGCCAGCAGTTACCTTCGAACTAGCTACGAGCAGTACTTC. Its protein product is CASSYLRTSYEQYF.

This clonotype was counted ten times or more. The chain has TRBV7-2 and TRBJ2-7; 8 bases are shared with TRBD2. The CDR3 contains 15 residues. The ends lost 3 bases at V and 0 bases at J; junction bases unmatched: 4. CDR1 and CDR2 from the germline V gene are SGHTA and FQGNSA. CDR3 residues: CASSLTSAYSYEQYF. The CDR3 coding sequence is TGTGCCAGCAGCTTGACTAGCGCCTACTCCTACGAGCAGTACTTC.

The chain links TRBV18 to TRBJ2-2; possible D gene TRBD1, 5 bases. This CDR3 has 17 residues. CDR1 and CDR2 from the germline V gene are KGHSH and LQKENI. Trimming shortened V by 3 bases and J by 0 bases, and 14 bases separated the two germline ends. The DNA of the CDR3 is TGTGCCAGCTCACCCTTTTCAGGGTTCGCGAACACCGGGGAGCTGTTTTTT. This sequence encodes CASSPFSGFANTGELFF.

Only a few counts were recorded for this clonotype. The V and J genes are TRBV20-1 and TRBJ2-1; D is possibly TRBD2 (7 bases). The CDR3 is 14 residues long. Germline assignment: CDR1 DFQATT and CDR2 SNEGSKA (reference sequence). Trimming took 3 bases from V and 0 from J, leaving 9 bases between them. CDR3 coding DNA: TGCAGTGCTAGCGGGGGGCCCTCCTACAATGAGCAGTTCTTC. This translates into CSASGGPSYNEQFF.

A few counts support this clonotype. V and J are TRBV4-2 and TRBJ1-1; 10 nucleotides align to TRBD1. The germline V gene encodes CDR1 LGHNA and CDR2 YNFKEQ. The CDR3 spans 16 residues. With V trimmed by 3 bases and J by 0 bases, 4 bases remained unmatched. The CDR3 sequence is CASSQAGTGVNTEAFF. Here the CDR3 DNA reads TGTGCCAGCAGCCAGGCCGGGACAGGGGTGAACACTGAAGCTTTCTTT.

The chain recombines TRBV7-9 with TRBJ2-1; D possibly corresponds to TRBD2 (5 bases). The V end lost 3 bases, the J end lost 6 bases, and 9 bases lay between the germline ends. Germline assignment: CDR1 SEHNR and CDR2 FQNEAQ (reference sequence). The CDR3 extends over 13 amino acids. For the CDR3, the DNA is TGTGCCAGCAGCTTTATGGAGGTCAATGAGCAGTTCTTC. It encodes CASSFMEVNEQFF. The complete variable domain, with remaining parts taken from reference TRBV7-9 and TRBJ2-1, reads DTGVSQNPRHKITKRGQNVTFRCDPISEHNRLYWYRQTLGQGPEFLTYFQNEAQLEKSRLLSDRFSAERPKGSFSTLEIQRTEQGDSAMYLCASSFMEVNEQFFGPGTRLTVL.

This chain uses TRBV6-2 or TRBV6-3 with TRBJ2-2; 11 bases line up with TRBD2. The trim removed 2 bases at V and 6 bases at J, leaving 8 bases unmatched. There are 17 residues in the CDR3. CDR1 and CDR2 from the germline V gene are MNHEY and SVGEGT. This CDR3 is CASSYLQLAGVSGELFF. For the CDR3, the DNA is TGTGCCAGCAGTTACCTCCAACTAGCGGGAGTATCCGGGGAGCTGTTTTTT.

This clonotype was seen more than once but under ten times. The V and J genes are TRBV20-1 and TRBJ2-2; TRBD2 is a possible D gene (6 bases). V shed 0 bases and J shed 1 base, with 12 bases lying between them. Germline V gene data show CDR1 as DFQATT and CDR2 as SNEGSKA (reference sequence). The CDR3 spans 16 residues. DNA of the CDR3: TGCAGTGCTAGAGATGTCGTCGGGGGGAACACCGGGGAGCTGTTTTTT. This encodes CSARDVVGGNTGELFF.

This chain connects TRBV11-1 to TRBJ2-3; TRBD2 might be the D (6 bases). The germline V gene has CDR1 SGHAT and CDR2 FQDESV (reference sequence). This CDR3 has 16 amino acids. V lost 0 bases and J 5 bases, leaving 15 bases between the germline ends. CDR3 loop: CASSLAAHPRGDTQYF. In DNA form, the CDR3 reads TGTGCCAGCAGCTTAGCCGCCCATCCGCGGGGAGATACGCAGTATTTT.

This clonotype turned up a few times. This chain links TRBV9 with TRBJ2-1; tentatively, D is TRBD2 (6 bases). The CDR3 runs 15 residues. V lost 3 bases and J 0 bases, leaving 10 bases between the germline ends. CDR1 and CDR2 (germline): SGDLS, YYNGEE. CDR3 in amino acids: CASSGSGFSYNEQFF. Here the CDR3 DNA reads TGTGCCAGCAGCGGAAGCGGGTTCTCCTACAATGAGCAGTTCTTC.

The CDR3: CASRDPGGGVETQYF. CDR3 in DNA: TGTGCCAGCAGAGACCCCGGGGGCGGCGTGGAGACCCAGTACTTC. The V and J genes are TRBV6-1 and TRBJ2-5; D may correspond to TRBD1 or TRBD2 (6 bases each). CDR1 is MNHNS, CDR2 SASEGT, per germline. The ends were cut back, 6 bases at V and 5 bases at J, with 19 bases in the middle. There are 15 residues in the CDR3.

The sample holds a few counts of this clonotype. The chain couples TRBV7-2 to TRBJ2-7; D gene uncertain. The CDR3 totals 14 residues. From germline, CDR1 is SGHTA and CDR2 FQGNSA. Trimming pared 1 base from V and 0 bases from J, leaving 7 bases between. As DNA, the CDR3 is TGTGCCAGCAGCTTAGAAGGAGTCTCCTACGAGCAGTACTTC. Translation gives CASSLEGVSYEQYF.

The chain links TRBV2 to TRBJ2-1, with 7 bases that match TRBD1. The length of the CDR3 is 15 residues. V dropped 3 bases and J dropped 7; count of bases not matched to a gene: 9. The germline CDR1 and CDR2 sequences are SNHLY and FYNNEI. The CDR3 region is CASSEAGGAGNEQFF. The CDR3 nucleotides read TGTGCCAGCAGTGAGGCAGGGGGTGCGGGTAATGAGCAGTTCTTC.

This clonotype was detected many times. This chain's CDR3 is CASSSREGYEQYF. Here the CDR3 DNA reads TGTGCCAGCAGCTCCCGGGAAGGGTACGAGCAGTACTTC. The chain joins TRBV7-2 to TRBJ2-7, with D possibly being TRBD2 (5 bases). Deletions cut 4 bases from V and 4 bases from J, with 11 bases between. Germline CDR1 reads SGHTA; CDR2 reads FQGNSA. The CDR3 sequence is 13 residues long.

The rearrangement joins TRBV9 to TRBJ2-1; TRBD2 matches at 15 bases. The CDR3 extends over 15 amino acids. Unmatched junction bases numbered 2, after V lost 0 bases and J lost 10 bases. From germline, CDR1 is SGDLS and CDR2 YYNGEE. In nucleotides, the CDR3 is TGTGCCAGCAGCGTAGGCGGGACTAGCGGGAGGGAGCAGTTCTTC. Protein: CASSVGGTSGREQFF.

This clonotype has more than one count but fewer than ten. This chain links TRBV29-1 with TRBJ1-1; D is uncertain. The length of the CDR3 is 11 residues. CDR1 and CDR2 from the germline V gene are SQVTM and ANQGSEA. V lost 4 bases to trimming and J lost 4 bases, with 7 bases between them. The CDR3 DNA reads TGCAGCGTTGCCTGGGCCACTGAAGCTTTCTTT. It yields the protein CSVAWATEAFF.

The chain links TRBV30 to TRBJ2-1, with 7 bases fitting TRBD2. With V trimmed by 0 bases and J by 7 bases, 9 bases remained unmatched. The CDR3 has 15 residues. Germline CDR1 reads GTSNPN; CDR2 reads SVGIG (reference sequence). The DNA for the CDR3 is TGTGCCTGGAGTGTACTGGGGAGGGCCTTGAATGAGCAGTTCTTC. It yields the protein CAWSVLGRALNEQFF.

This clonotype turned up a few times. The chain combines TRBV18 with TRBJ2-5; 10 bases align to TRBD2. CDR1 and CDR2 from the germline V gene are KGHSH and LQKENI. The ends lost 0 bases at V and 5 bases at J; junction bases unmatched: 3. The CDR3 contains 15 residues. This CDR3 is CASSPPGLALETQYF. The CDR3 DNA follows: TGTGCCAGCTCACCACCGGGACTAGCGTTGGAGACCCAGTACTTC.

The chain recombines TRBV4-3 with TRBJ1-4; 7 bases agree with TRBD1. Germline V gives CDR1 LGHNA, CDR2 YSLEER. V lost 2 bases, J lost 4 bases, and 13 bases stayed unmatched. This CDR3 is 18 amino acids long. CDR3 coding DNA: TGCGCCAGCAGCCAATTACGGGACAGTCCGTCATTTAATGAAAAACTGTTTTTT. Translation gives CASSQLRDSPSFNEKLFF.

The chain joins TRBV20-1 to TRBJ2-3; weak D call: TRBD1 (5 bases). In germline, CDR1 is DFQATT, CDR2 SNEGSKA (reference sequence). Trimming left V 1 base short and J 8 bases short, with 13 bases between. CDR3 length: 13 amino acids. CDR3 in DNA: TGCAGTGCTAGAGTTTCAGGGTCCCCTACGCAGTATTTT. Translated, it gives CSARVSGSPTQYF.

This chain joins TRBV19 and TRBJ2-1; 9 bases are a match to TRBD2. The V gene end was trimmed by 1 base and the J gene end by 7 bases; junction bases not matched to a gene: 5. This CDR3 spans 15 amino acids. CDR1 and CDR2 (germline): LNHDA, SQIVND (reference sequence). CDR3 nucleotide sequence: TGTGCCAGTAGTATAGGGCTAGCGGGGAGGAATGAGCAGTTCTTC. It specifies CASSIGLAGRNEQFF. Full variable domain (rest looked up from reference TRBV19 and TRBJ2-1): DGGITQSPKYLFRKEGQNVTLSCEQNLNHDAMYWYRQDPGQGLRLIYYSQIVNDFQKGDIAEGYSVSREKKESFPLTVTSAQKNPTAFYLCASSIGLAGRNEQFFGPGTRLTVL.

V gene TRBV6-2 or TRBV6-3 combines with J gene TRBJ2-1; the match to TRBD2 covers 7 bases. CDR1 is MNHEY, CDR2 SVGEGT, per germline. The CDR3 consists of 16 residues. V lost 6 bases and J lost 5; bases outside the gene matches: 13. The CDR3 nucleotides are TGTGCCAGCAGCCCATTGAAGCGGGGCGACGACAATGAGCAGTTCTTC. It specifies CASSPLKRGDDNEQFF.

For the CDR3, the DNA is TGCGCCAGCAGCCATGACAGGGACAGGACTAGCGGACTTAGCACAGATACGCAGTATTTT. Amino acid sequence: CASSHDRDRTSGLSTDTQYF. The chain employs TRBV5-1 and TRBJ2-3, with 10 bases aligning to TRBD2. V trimming: 4 bases; J trimming: 0 bases; junction bases outside the gene matches: 17. The V gene's germline CDR1 is SGHRS and CDR2 YFSETQ. The CDR3 spans 20 residues.

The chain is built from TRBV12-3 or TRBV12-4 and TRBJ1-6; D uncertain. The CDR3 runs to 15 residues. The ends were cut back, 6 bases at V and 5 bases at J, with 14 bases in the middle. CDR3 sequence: CASSLSQRNNSPLHF. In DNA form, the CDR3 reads TGTGCCAGCAGCCTGTCCCAGAGGAATAATTCACCCCTCCACTTT.

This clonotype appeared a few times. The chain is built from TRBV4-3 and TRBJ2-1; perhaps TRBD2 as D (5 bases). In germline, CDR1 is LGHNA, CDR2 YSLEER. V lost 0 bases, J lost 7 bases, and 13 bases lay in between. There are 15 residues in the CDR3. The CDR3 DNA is TGCGCCAGCAGCCAAGATCACCGGACTGAGAATGAGCAGTTCTTC. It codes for CASSQDHRTENEQFF.

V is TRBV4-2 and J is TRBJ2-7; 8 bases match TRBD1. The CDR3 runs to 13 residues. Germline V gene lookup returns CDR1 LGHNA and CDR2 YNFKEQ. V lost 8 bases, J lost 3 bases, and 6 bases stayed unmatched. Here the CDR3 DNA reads TGTGCCAGCGGTAACAGGGGGTACTACGAGCAGTACTTC. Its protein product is CASGNRGYYEQYF.

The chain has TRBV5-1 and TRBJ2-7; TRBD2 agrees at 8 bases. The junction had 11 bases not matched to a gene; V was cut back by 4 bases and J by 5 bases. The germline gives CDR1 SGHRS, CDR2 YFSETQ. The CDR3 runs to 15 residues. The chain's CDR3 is CASSKPSGSADEQYF. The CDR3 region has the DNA TGCGCCAGCAGCAAACCGAGCGGGAGCGCAGACGAGCAGTACTTC.

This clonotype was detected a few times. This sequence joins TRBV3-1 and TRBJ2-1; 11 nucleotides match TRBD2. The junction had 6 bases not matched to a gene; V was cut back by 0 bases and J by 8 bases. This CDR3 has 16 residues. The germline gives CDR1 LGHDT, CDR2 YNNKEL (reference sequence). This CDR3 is CASSQEGRLAGHEQFF. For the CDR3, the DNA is TGTGCCAGCAGCCAAGAGGGGAGACTAGCGGGACATGAGCAGTTCTTC.

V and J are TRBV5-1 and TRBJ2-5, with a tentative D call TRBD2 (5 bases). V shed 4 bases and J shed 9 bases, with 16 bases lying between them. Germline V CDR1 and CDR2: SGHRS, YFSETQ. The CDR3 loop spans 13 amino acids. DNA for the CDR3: TGCGCCAGCAGCGCAGAACCCATCGGGGCCCAGTACTTC. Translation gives CASSAEPIGAQYF.

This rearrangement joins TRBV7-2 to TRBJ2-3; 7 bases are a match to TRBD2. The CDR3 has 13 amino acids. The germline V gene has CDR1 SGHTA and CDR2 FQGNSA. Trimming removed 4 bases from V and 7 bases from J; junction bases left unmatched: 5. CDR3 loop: CASSYRTSHTQYF. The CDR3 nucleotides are TGTGCCAGCAGCTATCGGACTAGTCATACGCAGTATTTT. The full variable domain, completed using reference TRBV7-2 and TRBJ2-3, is GAGVSQSPSNKVTEKGKDVELRCDPISGHTALYWYRQSLGQGLEFLIYFQGNSAPDKSGLPSDRFSAERTGGSVSTLTIQRTQQEDSAVYLCASSYRTSHTQYFGPGTRLTVL.